This TCR beta chain was identified during a study of cytomegalovirus exposure and HLA in healthy donors. Germline-derived CDR1 and CDR2 are SGHTS and YDEGEE. With 9 bases clipped from V and 2 bases from J, the junction kept 7 bases outside the gene matches. This CDR3 has 13 amino acids. With 60 Vbeta and 13 Jbeta primers, the PCR was carried out. The assay was immunoSEQ multiplex PCR, and TCRdb's table has in-frame clones only and misses some. The sample includes over 150,000 clones, 70% to 90% of them seen just once. The donors (healthy individuals) were bone marrow donors. The chain joins TRBV5-8 to TRBJ2-5, with 7 bases that match TRBD2. This clonotype was obtained from a woman aged 30 to 39 in good health and CMV-seronegative. Sequenced material: PBMCs. The CDR3 region has the DNA TGTGCCACCGACCCGGGGGGACAAGAGACCCAGTACTTC. It translates to CATDPGGQETQYF. Together with reference TRBV5-8 and TRBJ2-5, the CDR3 gives the full variable domain: EAGVTQSPTHLIKTRGQQATLRCSPISGHTSVYWYQQALGLGLQFLLWYDEGEERNRGNFPPRFSGRQFPNYSSELNVNALELEDSALYLCATDPGGQETQYFGPGTRLLVL.